The rows below give T cell receptor beta chains drawn from one sample of a study of PD-L1 blockade in urothelial cancer. Produced via immunoSEQ multiplex PCR; TCRdb's table is partial and in-frame only. There are 70,000 or so clones in the sample; about nine tenths occur only once, and approximately 4.5% lies in the top ten. Material: PBMCs, obtained around atezolizumab (anti-PD-L1) treatment. These receptors were obtained from a man aged 65 to 79 with urothelial cancer. The CDR3 runs from the conserved cysteine through the conserved F or W. A D gene is named only where the DNA matches it firmly. The listing skips clone size in some rows; elsewhere it reads once, few, many or a size class.

15	NA	TRBV5-6	TRBJ2-2	TRBD1	TGTGCCAGCAGCCCACGGGACAGGTCCCCCGGGGAGCTGTTTTTT	CASSPRDRSPGELFF
13	NA	TRBV11-2	TRBJ2-7	NA	TGTGCCAGCAGCTTAGGCGGGGACTACGAGCAGTACTTC	CASSLGGDYEQYF
17	NA	TRBV5-1	TRBJ2-5	TRBD2	TGCGCCAGCAGCTTGTATTCTAGCGGGGTAAAACAAGAGACCCAGTACTTC	CASSLYSSGVKQETQYF
13	NA	TRBV5-1	TRBJ2-2	NA	TGCGCCAGCAGCTTAGCGTCGGAGGGGGAGCTGTTTTTT	CASSLASEGELFF
16	NA	TRBV29-1	TRBJ2-3	NA	TGCAGCGTTGAAGAAGGTTATAGGGGGTTCACAGATACGCAGTATTTT	CSVEEGYRGFTDTQYF
15	NA	TRBV28	TRBJ2-5	NA	TGTGCCAGCACTCGAGGGGCGGGGCTCCAAGAGACCCAGTACTTC	CASTRGAGLQETQYF
15	few	TRBV14	TRBJ1-1	NA	TGTGCCAGCAGCCAAGTTAGGGGTATGAACACTGAAGCTTTCTTT	CASSQVRGMNTEAFF
14	NA	TRBV25-1	TRBJ2-7	TRBD2	TGTGCCAGCAGTGAATACGGGGGGGCCTACGAGCAGTACTTC	CASSEYGGAYEQYF
15	NA	TRBV6-1	TRBJ2-3	TRBD1	TGTGCCAGCAGTGGGACAGGGGGTGGCACAGATACGCAGTATTTT	CASSGTGGGTDTQYF
16	once	TRBV9	TRBJ2-1	TRBD2	TGTGCCAGCAGCCCGAGTTCGGGACTAGTCGACAATGAGCAGTTCTTC	CASSPSSGLVDNEQFF
13	NA	TRBV5-1	TRBJ2-3	NA	TGCGCCAGCAGCTTTCGGGAGACAGATACGCAGTATTTT	CASSFRETDTQYF